A single sample is the source of the 5 T cell receptor beta chains below, sequenced in a study of T cells in localized non-small cell lung cancer. This table comes from immunoSEQ multiplex PCR, and its TCRdb copy is limited to in-frame clones, with some not included. Of around 12,000 clones in the sample, around four fifths were seen once. The sequenced sample was peripheral blood, obtained before any cancer treatment. The receptors were sampled from a male donor at least 60 years old with stage I lung adenocarcinoma.

The chain is built from TRBV6-5 and TRBJ2-5; TRBD1 matches at 9 bases. The DNA matches TRBJ2-7 better at its end, which makes the J call doubtful. CDR3 length equals 15 residues. Germline loops: CDR1 MNHEY, CDR2 SVGAGI. CDR3 loop: CASSLTGQGTYEQYF. In DNA form, the CDR3 reads TGTGCCAGCAGTTTAACGGGACAGGGAACCTACGAGCAGTACTTC.

The J gene is TRBJ1-5, the V gene TRBV4-2, with D maybe TRBD1 (5 bases). Trimming removed 0 bases from V and 3 bases from J, with 9 bases in between. The length of the CDR3 is 15 residues. Germline values: CDR1 LGHNA, CDR2 YNFKEQ. In nucleotides, the CDR3 is TGTGCCAGCAGCCAAGAACCCAGGGCCAATCAGCCCCAGCATTTT. It encodes CASSQEPRANQPQHF.

This rearrangement joins TRBV5-4 to TRBJ2-5; no clear D. From germline, CDR1 is SGHNT and CDR2 YYREEE (reference sequence). The V gene lost 1 base and the J gene lost 5 bases, with 9 bases spanning the gap. The CDR3 length is 13 residues. CDR3 DNA: TGTGCCAGCAGCTTGCAAGGGTTTGAGACCCAGTACTTC. Its translation is CASSLQGFETQYF.

This clone has just one count. The rearrangement links TRBV7-2 to TRBJ2-3; 8 bases align to TRBD2. This CDR3 contains 15 residues. Germline lookup yields CDR1 SGHTA and CDR2 FQGNSA. The junction had 7 bases not matched to a gene; V was cut back by 7 bases and J by 1 base. CDR3 loop: CASIFFSGGTDTQYF. Written as DNA, the CDR3 is TGTGCCAGCATCTTCTTTAGCGGGGGCACAGATACGCAGTATTTT.

This chain uses TRBV5-6 with TRBJ2-2, with TRBD2 identical over 7 bases. The germline gives CDR1 SGHDT, CDR2 YYEEEE. Trimming removed 4 bases from V and 3 bases from J; junction bases left unmatched: 3. The CDR3 is 14 residues long. CDR3 loop: CASSGRGYTGELFF. DNA for the CDR3: TGTGCCAGCAGCGGGAGGGGATACACCGGGGAGCTGTTTTTT.